Listed here are 12 T cell receptor beta chains from one sample, sequenced in a study of T cells in Graves' hyperthyroidism and ophthalmopathy. It was RNA transcripts that yielded the amplified TCR beta CDR3 regions. TCR CDR3 regions were first amplified by RT-PCR with HTBI primers. TCRdb reanalysed the multiplex PCR reads using MiXCR and keeps one entry per CDR3 protein. In the table there are some 50,000 distinct CDR3 sequences, around 48% of which are singletons. The sample was blood. The receptors here all came from a woman aged 45-59 years with Graves' ophthalmopathy.

This clonotype appeared many times. CDR3 nucleotides: TGCGCCAGCAGCTTAACAGGCACAGATACGCAGTATTTT. This gives the protein CASSLTGTDTQYF. The V gene is TRBV5-1, the J gene TRBJ2-3; D not certain. Trimming stripped 2 bases from V and 1 base from J, with 5 bases between. This CDR3 has 13 amino acids. Germline V gene data show CDR1 as SGHRS and CDR2 as YFSETQ.

The sample holds many counts of this clonotype. This chain connects TRBV11-2 to TRBJ1-5; unclear D gene. Per germline, CDR1 SGHAT and CDR2 FQNNGV. Trimming removed 1 base from V and 3 bases from J, with 10 bases in between. The CDR3 spans 15 residues. CDR3 sequence (DNA): TGTGCCAGCAGCTTAGGAGGGAACTACAATCAGCCCCAGCATTTT. This codes for CASSLGGNYNQPQHF. The full variable domain, completed using reference TRBV11-2 and TRBJ1-5, is EAGVAQSPRYKIIEKRQSVAFWCNPISGHATLYWYQQILGQGPKLLIQFQNNGVVDDSQLPKDRFSAERLKGVDSTLKIQPAKLEDSAVYLCASSLGGNYNQPQHFGDGTRLSIL.

This clonotype appeared many times. V gene TRBV9 combines with J gene TRBJ2-3; 9 bases fit TRBD2. Germline lookup yields CDR1 SGDLS and CDR2 YYNGEE. The CDR3 loop spans 14 amino acids. V lost 3 bases, J lost 6 bases, and 5 bases stayed unmatched. CDR3 nucleotide sequence: TGTGCCAGCAGCGCCAGCGGGAGGTGGGATACGCAGTATTTT. This sequence encodes CASSASGRWDTQYF.

This clonotype was counted only a few times. The CDR3: CASSPEGPNQPQHF. The CDR3 region has the DNA TGTGCCAGCAGCCCAGAGGGGCCGAATCAGCCCCAGCATTTT. V is TRBV27 and J is TRBJ1-5; TRBD1 might be the D (5 bases). This CDR3 is 14 amino acids long. Germline V gene lookup returns CDR1 MNHEY and CDR2 SMNVEV (reference sequence). Trimming took off 6 bases at V and 4 bases at J, with 13 bases between the two ends.

This clonotype was counted once. J is TRBJ1-1 and V is TRBV7-4; the match to TRBD1 covers 8 bases. The CDR3 is 18 residues long. The trim removed 1 base at V and 4 bases at J, leaving 14 bases unmatched. The germline V gene encodes CDR1 SGHVT and CDR2 SQSDAQ. The CDR3 loop reads CASSLVSTGGGVGTEAFF. The CDR3 nucleotides are TGTGCCAGCAGCTTAGTTTCCACAGGGGGGGGAGTAGGCACTGAAGCTTTCTTT.

This clonotype was observed a handful of times. The V and J genes are TRBV27 and TRBJ2-3; D might be TRBD1 or TRBD2, each matching 6 bases. The CDR3 consists of 16 residues. Trimming stripped 4 bases from V and 6 bases from J, with 20 bases between. Germline loops: CDR1 MNHEY, CDR2 SMNVEV (reference sequence). In nucleotides, the CDR3 is TGTGCCAGCAGTTCGGCTCGGGGGCCAGCGGCTGATACGCAGTATTTT. This gives the protein CASSSARGPAADTQYF.

This sequence joins TRBV7-9 and TRBJ2-5, with D tentatively TRBD2 (5 bases). This CDR3 is built from 13 residues. CDR1 SEHNR and CDR2 FQNEAQ come from the germline V gene (reference sequence). V was cut by 5 bases and J by 4 bases, with 11 bases left in between. The CDR3 reads CASSPTGVETQYF. Written as DNA, the CDR3 is TGTGCCAGCAGCCCAACCGGGGTAGAGACCCAGTACTTC.

This clonotype was detected many times. The J gene is TRBJ2-2, the V gene TRBV6-1, with D perhaps TRBD1 or TRBD2 (6 bases each). Trimming cost V 0 bases and J 6 bases, with 17 bases left between them. The CDR3 contains 17 residues. CDR1 is MNHNS and CDR2 is SASEGT in the germline V gene. CDR3 nucleotides: TGTGCCAGCAGTGAAGCTGAGGAATTTAGGGGGGCCGGGGAGCTGTTTTTT. It specifies CASSEAEEFRGAGELFF.

The rearrangement joins TRBV7-8 to TRBJ1-3, with TRBD1 matching over 7 bases. The CDR3 runs 19 residues. CDR1 and CDR2 from the germline V gene are SGHVS and FQNEAQ. V lost 6 bases, J lost 4 bases, and 21 bases stayed unmatched. The CDR3 sequence: CASRGAVGTEVPLGNTIYF. The DNA for the CDR3 is TGTGCCAGCAGAGGGGCAGTAGGGACAGAAGTTCCCCTCGGAAACACCATATATTTT.

This clonotype has ten or more counts. The chain combines TRBV7-9 with TRBJ2-3; 9 nucleotides agree with TRBD2. CDR3 length equals 20 residues. Unmatched junction bases numbered 17, after V lost 2 bases and J lost 2 bases. Germline V gene sequence: CDR1 SEHNR, CDR2 FQNEAQ (reference sequence). CDR3 residues: CASSLRVAGAPFVFTDTQYF. Here the CDR3 DNA reads TGTGCCAGCAGCTTAAGGGTAGCGGGAGCCCCCTTCGTGTTCACAGATACGCAGTATTTT.

Points on this clonotype: The DNA is omitted, as the CDR3 cannot be located on it reliably, and the CDR3 follows TCRdb's listing. The chain joins TRBV2 to TRBJ2-5; the table gives TRBD1 as D, unverified against the DNA. Germline CDR1 reads SNHLY; CDR2 reads FYNNEI. The CDR3 has 22 amino acids, counting both end residues. The CDR3 here is CASSSDRGREKLFFGSGETQYF.

Of note for this clonotype: As the CDR3 is not closed by the conserved phenylalanine or tryptophan, this likely results from a read error. It is unclear where the CDR3 begins or ends on the DNA, so no DNA is shown, and the CDR3 is as TCRdb lists it. The V gene is TRBV7-2, the J gene TRBJ2-6. Germline V gene sequence: CDR1 SGHTA, CDR2 FQGNSA. Inclusive of both ends, the CDR3 amounts to 8 amino acids. The CDR3 sequence: CASSLAGS.